The 25 T cell receptor beta chains in this list originate from one sample, sequenced in a study of OX40 agonist ivuxolimab in advanced cancers. Produced via immunoSEQ multiplex PCR; TCRdb's table is partial and in-frame only. The sample holds nearly 65,000 clones; about 90% are singletons and the top ten take 4% to 5%. Sequenced here: CD4+ or CD8+ T cells sorted from blood, sampled in a trial of the OX40 agonist ivuxolimab. These receptors all stem from an adult with an advanced solid tumor such as melanoma, head and neck, liver or kidney cancer.

CDR3 residues: CASSLARLGTDTQYF. Written as DNA, the CDR3 is TGCGCCAGCAGCTTGGCGCGCCTGGGCACAGATACGCAGTATTTT. The rearrangement joins TRBV5-1 to TRBJ2-3; no definite D call. CDR1 and CDR2 (germline): SGHRS, YFSETQ. V was cut by 0 bases and J by 1 base, with 9 bases left in between. This CDR3 is 15 amino acids long.

The chain couples TRBV5-1 to TRBJ1-1; D is perhaps TRBD1 (5 bases). V was pared by 4 bases and J by 1 base, with 11 bases between. In germline, CDR1 is SGHRS, CDR2 YFSETQ. This CDR3 has 14 amino acids. The CDR3 bases are TGCGCCAGCAGCCTGGGGGTGGGGAACACTGAAGCTTTCTTT. Its translation: CASSLGVGNTEAFF. Supplemented by reference TRBV5-1 and TRBJ1-1, the full variable domain reads KAGVTQTPRYLIKTRGQQVTLSCSPISGHRSVSWYQQTPGQGLQFLFEYFSETQRNKGNFPGRFSGRQFSNSRSEMNVSTLELGDSALYLCASSLGVGNTEAFFGQGTRLTVV.

The gene calls are TRBV27 and TRBJ1-1, with 8 bases matching TRBD1. CDR3 length: 16 residues. Trimming removed 6 bases from V and 6 bases from J; junction bases left unmatched: 15. Germline CDR1 and CDR2: MNHEY and SMNVEV (reference sequence). The CDR3 loop is CASSWAGGEGVSEAFF. The CDR3 region has the DNA TGTGCCAGCAGCTGGGCAGGGGGCGAAGGAGTGTCTGAAGCTTTCTTT.

For this clone: The same CDR3 arises from other DNA sequences in this sample as well. The chain employs TRBV4-3 and TRBJ2-7; D ambiguous. Germline-derived CDR1 and CDR2 are LGHNA and YSLEER. The CDR3 extends over 13 amino acids. Trimming left V 0 bases short and J 3 bases short, with 6 bases between. The CDR3 sequence: CASSQDRNYEQYF. The CDR3 nucleotides are TGCGCCAGCAGCCAAGATCGGAACTACGAGCAGTACTTC.

This sequence joins TRBV29-1 and TRBJ1-2; no firm D call. Germline V gene lookup returns CDR1 SQVTM and CDR2 ANQGSEA. Trimming left V 5 bases short and J 0 bases short, with 4 bases between. The CDR3 has 11 residues. The CDR3 sequence: CSVRTNYGYTF. Here the CDR3 DNA reads TGCAGCGTTAGGACTAACTATGGCTACACCTTC.

The sample holds a few counts of this clone. J is TRBJ1-1 and V is TRBV4-1; no definite D call. This CDR3 is built from 14 residues. Trimming took 4 bases from V and 8 from J, leaving 17 bases between them. CDR1 is MGHRA and CDR2 is YSYEKL in the germline V gene. CDR3 sequence (DNA): TGCGCCAGCAGCCCCGACAATGCACAAAGGGAAGCTTTCTTT. Amino acids: CASSPDNAQREAFF.

The chain employs TRBV21-1 and TRBJ2-3. TRBV21-1 is termed a pseudogene. The CDR3 extends over 17 amino acids. CDR3 bases: TGTGCCAGCAGCAAAGCCGGCCAGTACAAAGAGCCAGATACGCAGTATTTT. Translating gives CASSKAGQYKEPDTQYF.

This chain's CDR3 is CASSLVGTGLAADEQFF. As DNA, the CDR3 is TGTGCCAGCAGCTTAGTGGGGACGGGACTAGCGGCCGATGAGCAGTTCTTC. V gene TRBV11-2 combines with J gene TRBJ2-1, with 11 bases identical to TRBD2. The CDR3 extends over 17 amino acids. Germline CDR1 reads SGHAT; CDR2 reads FQNNGV. V lost 1 base, J lost 8 bases, and 10 bases stayed unmatched.

CDR3 nucleotide sequence: TGTGCCAGCAGCTTGTCTGGCTTTGGGGTAGGCAGGTCCTACGAGCAGTACTTC. Its protein is CASSLSGFGVGRSYEQYF. V gene TRBV5-4 combines with J gene TRBJ2-7; D remains ambiguous. The CDR3 is 18 amino acids. Between the trimmed V and J ends, which lost 1 base and 1 base, there was a span of 21 bases. Germline V gives CDR1 SGHNT, CDR2 YYREEE (reference sequence).

The CDR3 DNA sequence: TGTGCCAGCAGCTTAGGGTCCGAATATGGCTACACCTTC. Amino acid sequence: CASSLGSEYGYTF. The rearrangement links TRBV11-2 to TRBJ1-2; D is uncertain. V was clipped by 1 base and J by 5 bases, with 8 bases between them. CDR1 and CDR2 (germline): SGHAT, FQNNGV. The CDR3 consists of 13 residues.

The chain uses TRBV11-3 and TRBJ2-1; 13 bases fit TRBD2. V shed 4 bases, J shed 10 bases, and the junction held 7 bases outside the gene matches. In germline, CDR1 is SGHNT, CDR2 YENEEA. The CDR3 runs 15 residues. CDR3 sequence (DNA): TGTGCCAGCAGCTCTTCGACTAGCGGGAGGATCGAGCAGTTCTTC. Translated: CASSSSTSGRIEQFF.

The rearrangement uses TRBV27 and TRBJ1-2; 8 positions match TRBD1. This CDR3 comprises 14 residues. V was pared by 9 bases and J by 6 bases, with 12 bases of the junction left unmatched. The germline gives CDR1 MNHEY, CDR2 SMNVEV (reference sequence). CDR3 nucleotide sequence: TGTGCCAGTTCCTGGGCAGGGGGCGGGGATGGCTACACCTTC. Protein: CASSWAGGGDGYTF.

V is TRBV19 and J is TRBJ1-5, with D hard to call. This CDR3 region has 12 residues. CDR1 LNHDA and CDR2 SQIVND come from the germline V gene (reference sequence). V lost 7 bases and J 4 bases, leaving 8 bases between the germline ends. CDR3 protein: CASNLPNQPQHF. DNA for the CDR3: TGTGCCAGTAACCTCCCTAATCAGCCCCAGCATTTT.

The chain combines TRBV10-1 with TRBJ2-4, with D hard to call. This CDR3 spans 16 amino acids. Between the trimmed V and J ends, which lost 4 bases and 0 bases, there was a span of 13 bases. Germline-derived CDR1 and CDR2 are WNHNN and SYGVQD (reference sequence). The CDR3 loop is CASSVSLLVAKNIQYF. The CDR3 DNA sequence: TGCGCCAGCAGTGTGTCTCTCCTTGTAGCCAAAAACATTCAGTACTTC.

The rearrangement links TRBV28 to TRBJ2-4; perhaps TRBD2 as D (5 bases). With 2 bases removed from V and 0 bases from J, the gap between germline ends came to 8 bases. The CDR3 consists of 15 residues. Germline loops: CDR1 MDHEN, CDR2 SYDVKM. The CDR3 sequence: CASSLPGEAKNIQYF. The DNA for the CDR3 is TGTGCCAGCAGTTTACCCGGGGAAGCCAAAAACATTCAGTACTTC.

J is TRBJ1-5 and V is TRBV30, with a tentative D call TRBD1 (5 bases). V was clipped by 0 bases and J by 5 bases, with 14 bases between them. The CDR3 loop spans 15 amino acids. The germline V gene has CDR1 GTSNPN and CDR2 SVGIG (reference sequence). The CDR3 region is CAWSVGRAGYQPQHF. The CDR3 nucleotides are TGTGCCTGGAGTGTGGGCAGGGCTGGGTATCAGCCCCAGCATTTT.

This chain connects TRBV29-1 to TRBJ2-3; 8 nucleotides agree with TRBD1. The CDR3 is 13 amino acids. Unmatched junction bases numbered 3, after V lost 2 bases and J lost 5 bases. Germline assignment: CDR1 SQVTM and CDR2 ANQGSEA. The CDR3 region is CSVEPDRGDTQYF. The CDR3 nucleotides are TGCAGCGTTGAACCAGACAGGGGAGATACGCAGTATTTT.

The genes are TRBV28 and TRBJ2-2, with D unresolved. V lost 3 bases and J 4 bases, leaving 6 bases between the germline ends. Germline V gene lookup returns CDR1 MDHEN and CDR2 SYDVKM. The CDR3 contains 13 residues. CDR3 amino acids: CASSLGGTGELFF. CDR3 DNA: TGTGCCAGCAGTTTGGGCGGCACCGGGGAGCTGTTTTTT.

V and J are TRBV23-1 and TRBJ2-6, with D unclear. TRBV23-1 is classed as an ORF, of uncertain function. The CDR3 totals 17 residues. With 2 bases removed from V and 2 bases from J, the gap between germline ends came to 13 bases. In DNA, the CDR3 is TGCGCCAGCAGTCAACCGACTGGAGTTCCTGGGGCCAACGTCCTGACTTTC. This gives the protein CASSQPTGVPGANVLTF.

This rearrangement joins TRBV27 to TRBJ1-6; no firm D call. Trimming removed 3 bases at V and 3 bases at J, with 6 bases between. CDR1 and CDR2 (germline): MNHEY, SMNVEV (reference sequence). This CDR3 comprises 14 residues. The CDR3 DNA reads as TGTGCCAGCAGTTTGTCGAGCTATAATTCACCCCTCCACTTT. Protein sequence: CASSLSSYNSPLHF.

The chain recombines TRBV6-5 with TRBJ1-5; D remains ambiguous. Between the trimmed V and J ends, which lost 7 bases and 3 bases, there was a span of 10 bases. CDR1 is MNHEY, CDR2 SVGAGI, per germline. CDR3 length equals 13 residues. Here the CDR3 DNA reads TGTGCCAGCACCGGAGGTCCCAATCAGCCCCAGCATTTT. It specifies CASTGGPNQPQHF.

This sequence joins TRBV13 and TRBJ2-1, with D possibly being TRBD1 or TRBD2 (5 bases each). Per the germline V gene, CDR1 is PRHDT and CDR2 is FYEKMQ (reference sequence). CDR3 length: 16 residues. Trimming left V 5 bases short and J 0 bases short, with 14 bases between. CDR3 residues: CASSPSGALSYNEQFF. CDR3 sequence (DNA): TGTGCCAGCAGCCCCTCCGGGGCTCTCTCCTACAATGAGCAGTTCTTC.

The J gene is TRBJ1-3, the V gene TRBV27, with a possible D match to TRBD1 (6 bases). The CDR3 loop spans 14 amino acids. Trimming pared 6 bases from V and 1 base from J, leaving 10 bases between. Germline CDR1 reads MNHEY; CDR2 reads SMNVEV (reference sequence). The CDR3 DNA sequence: TGTGCCAGCAGACCACAGGGATCTGGAAACACCATATATTTT. Amino acids: CASRPQGSGNTIYF.

This chain joins TRBV2 and TRBJ2-7, with 10 bases lining up with TRBD1. CDR3 length: 15 residues. The V and J ends lost 6 bases and 6 bases, in that order; junction bases with no gene match: 11. Germline values: CDR1 SNHLY, CDR2 FYNNEI. In nucleotides, the CDR3 is TGTGCCAGCAGCACCGGGACAGGGGAGGGAGGCGAGCAGTACGTC. It codes for CASSTGTGEGGEQYV.

The V gene is TRBV6-1, the J gene TRBJ1-5; D is unresolved. The CDR3 contains 16 residues. CDR1 is MNHNS and CDR2 is SASEGT in the germline V gene. V was shortened by 1 base and J by 1 base, with 11 bases between the two germline ends. In DNA, the CDR3 is TGTGCCAGCAGTGAAGAAGGCGGGGTAAGCAATCAGCCCCAGCATTTT. Translated, it gives CASSEEGGVSNQPQHF.